Shown below are 21 T cell receptor beta chains from a single sample sequenced in a study of identical twins (dated by TCRdb to 2016 to 2018). Receptors were amplified or captured by 5' RACE. Sequenced on an Illumina HiSeq 2000. The public sequencing data were trimmed at Q25 with fastp and processed into clonotypes with MiXCR by TCRdb, which kept only in-frame beta chains. Each record represents a unique CDR3 protein, reported with the most common genes and DNA among its rows. This sample lists approximately 490,000 distinct CDR3 sequences; approximately 20% were detected once. The ten biggest clones cover roughly 0.5% of the sample. This sample also appeared in a second study, on yellow fever vaccine responses in identical twins.

Specimen: CD4+ T cells sorted from blood. These receptor sequences come from a woman under 30 in good health.

This clonotype turned up a few times. The rearrangement links TRBV12-3 or TRBV12-4 to TRBJ2-1; 7 bases line up with TRBD2. This CDR3 has 15 residues. V lost 7 bases and J lost 4; bases outside the gene matches: 10. The CDR3 nucleotides are TGTGCCAGCACCAAAACGGGGGGAACTTACAATGAGCAGTTCTTC. It yields the protein CASTKTGGTYNEQFF.

This clonotype has more than one count but fewer than ten. At one end the junction does not follow the germline gene, possibly because of a read error. The chain has TRBV2 and TRBJ2-5; a possible D gene is TRBD1 (7 bases). The germline gives CDR1 SNHLY, CDR2 FYNNEI. CDR3 length: 11 amino acids. CDR3 in amino acids: CASSEPGQRVF. CDR3 sequence (DNA): TGTGCCAGCAGTGAACCGGGACAGCGGGTCTTC.

This chain links TRBV6-5 with TRBJ2-7, with 9 bases fitting TRBD1. The CDR3 has 14 residues. J was trimmed by 4 bases and V by 4 bases; bases with no gene match: 5. CDR1 is MNHEY, CDR2 SVGAGI, per germline. CDR3 bases: TGTGCCAGCAGTTCGGGGACAGGGATATACGAGCAGTACTTC. The encoded protein is CASSSGTGIYEQYF.

The chain links TRBV10-3 to TRBJ2-3; TRBD2 is a possible D gene (6 bases). The germline gives CDR1 ENHRY, CDR2 SYGVKD. Deletions cut 6 bases from V and 4 bases from J, with 17 bases between. CDR3 length: 15 amino acids. CDR3 DNA sequence: TGTGCCATCAGCCCTAGCGTTAAGGAGGCAGATACGCAGTATTTT. Translation: CAISPSVKEADTQYF.

This clonotype was found a few times. In DNA, the CDR3 is TGTGCCATCAGTGAGTCAAGGACCGATGGCGAGACCCAGTACTTC. Translating gives CAISESRTDGETQYF. V is TRBV10-3 and J is TRBJ2-5; D is unclear. CDR1 and CDR2 from the germline V gene are ENHRY and SYGVKD. V dropped 0 bases and J dropped 5 bases, with 13 bases sitting between them. This CDR3 has 15 amino acids.

The rearrangement uses TRBV5-1 and TRBJ2-5, with 10 bases lining up with TRBD1. The CDR3 consists of 15 residues. Unmatched junction bases numbered 2, after V lost 1 base and J lost 2 bases. Germline CDR1 reads SGHRS; CDR2 reads YFSETQ. The CDR3 DNA reads TGCGCCAGCAGCTTGATGGGACAGGGGCAAGAGACCCAGTACTTC. Translating gives CASSLMGQGQETQYF.

V is TRBV27 and J is TRBJ2-1, with D possibly being TRBD1 or TRBD2 (5 bases each). There are 11 residues in the CDR3. Germline V gene data show CDR1 as MNHEY and CDR2 as SMNVEV (reference sequence). With 5 bases removed from V and 13 bases from J, the gap between germline ends came to 12 bases. Here the CDR3 reads CASSPGTSQFF. DNA for the CDR3: TGTGCCAGCAGTCCCGGGACGTCACAGTTCTTC.

The V and J genes are TRBV5-4 and TRBJ2-7, with a possible D match to TRBD2 (6 bases). The CDR3 sequence is 13 residues long. The germline V gene has CDR1 SGHNT and CDR2 YYREEE (reference sequence). Trimming cost V 0 bases and J 7 bases, with 11 bases left between them. The CDR3 nucleotides read TGTGCCAGCAGCTTGGATGCGGGGCGAGAGCAGTACTTC. It specifies CASSLDAGREQYF.

This clonotype came up a few times. The V gene is TRBV29-1, the J gene TRBJ2-2; TRBD2 agrees at 13 bases. The CDR3 runs 17 residues. The V gene end was trimmed by 6 bases and the J gene end by 4 bases; junction bases not matched to a gene: 11. Germline V CDR1 and CDR2: SQVTM, ANQGSEA. The CDR3 here is CSVVVGLAGSGTGELFF. The CDR3 DNA sequence: TGCAGCGTCGTGGTGGGACTAGCGGGATCGGGCACCGGGGAGCTGTTTTTT.

This clonotype was counted a few times. The chain links TRBV12-3 or TRBV12-4 to TRBJ2-1; TRBD2 aligns across 7 bases. The CDR3 contains 16 residues. After removal of 1 base from V and 0 bases from J, the junction contained 3 bases not matched to a gene. In DNA form, the CDR3 reads TGTGCCAGCAGTTTAGTGCGGGGGTACTCCTACAATGAGCAGTTCTTC. Translated, it gives CASSLVRGYSYNEQFF.

This clonotype was observed a handful of times. The V and J genes are TRBV6-1 and TRBJ2-3, with D perhaps matching TRBD1 (5 bases). The CDR3 sequence is 14 residues long. Germline V CDR1 and CDR2: MNHNS, SASEGT. V was pared by 7 bases and J by 2 bases, with 13 bases between. The CDR3 bases are TGTGCCAGCAATAATAGGGGTTTCACAGATACGCAGTATTTT. Encoded protein: CASNNRGFTDTQYF.

This chain links TRBV6-6 with TRBJ2-5; D may be TRBD1 (6 bases). The CDR3 loop spans 13 amino acids. Per the germline V gene, CDR1 is MNHNY and CDR2 is SVGAGI (reference sequence). The germline V and J ends were trimmed by 2 bases and 5 bases, with 9 bases remaining between them. CDR3 protein: CASSYQGKETQYF. The CDR3 DNA reads as TGTGCCAGCAGTTACCAGGGGAAGGAGACCCAGTACTTC.

This chain uses TRBV3-1 with TRBJ2-1; the match to TRBD2 covers 13 bases. The V and J ends lost 4 bases and 5 bases, in that order; junction bases with no gene match: 2. Germline CDR1 is LGHDT and CDR2 is YNNKEL (reference sequence). This CDR3 is 15 amino acids long. The DNA for the CDR3 is TGTGCCAGCAGCCCGGGACTAGCGGGGCACAATGAGCAGTTCTTC. It yields the protein CASSPGLAGHNEQFF.

The V gene is TRBV18, the J gene TRBJ2-7; TRBD1 matches at 9 bases. The CDR3 is 14 amino acids. With V trimmed by 3 bases and J by 3 bases, 3 bases remained unmatched. Germline V lookup: CDR1 KGHSH, CDR2 LQKENI. The CDR3 sequence is CASSPSTGGYEQYV. CDR3 DNA sequence: TGTGCCAGCTCACCTTCGACAGGGGGCTACGAGCAGTACGTC.

This chain uses TRBV11-3 with TRBJ2-1; the D is unclear. The germline V gene has CDR1 SGHNT and CDR2 YENEEA. With 0 bases removed from V and 9 bases from J, the gap between germline ends came to 9 bases. The CDR3 sequence is 13 residues long. The CDR3 reads CASSLEHTGEQFF. The CDR3 DNA reads as TGTGCCAGCAGCTTAGAACATACGGGTGAGCAGTTCTTC.

In DNA, the CDR3 is TGTGCCAGCAGTTTGCGGTTTTCCTACAATGAGCAGTTCTTC. It yields the protein CASSLRFSYNEQFF. The rearrangement joins TRBV12-3 or TRBV12-4 to TRBJ2-1; D ambiguous. Trimming took 3 bases from V and 1 from J, leaving 7 bases between them. The CDR3 is 14 residues long.

This clonotype has a handful of counts. The V gene is TRBV4-1, the J gene TRBJ1-4; weak D call: TRBD1 (5 bases). Germline V gene sequence: CDR1 MGHRA, CDR2 YSYEKL. The CDR3 has 14 residues. The V and J ends lost 4 bases and 5 bases respectively, with 11 bases between them. The CDR3 nucleotides are TGCGCCAGCAGCCCGCAGACAGAGAATGAAAAACTGTTTTTT. It specifies CASSPQTENEKLFF.

This clonotype was counted a few times. V usage is TRBV5-1 and J usage is TRBJ2-7; TRBD1 might be the D (5 bases). Trimming took 0 bases from V and 2 from J, leaving 12 bases between them. CDR3 length equals 15 residues. In germline, CDR1 is SGHRS, CDR2 YFSETQ. For the CDR3, the DNA is TGCGCCAGCAGCTTGGCCGGACACGATACCTACGAGCAGTACTTC. The encoded protein is CASSLAGHDTYEQYF.

V and J are TRBV5-1 and TRBJ1-2; D is undetermined. Germline CDR1 and CDR2: SGHRS and YFSETQ. V gave up 6 bases and J gave up 2 bases, with 11 bases separating them. The CDR3 runs to 13 residues. CDR3 residues: CASTPGLNYGYTF. CDR3 sequence (DNA): TGCGCCAGCACTCCTGGCCTAAACTATGGCTACACCTTC.

V gene TRBV6-1 combines with J gene TRBJ2-6, with D uncertain. Trimming cost V 5 bases and J 2 bases, with 10 bases left between them. CDR1 and CDR2 from the germline V gene are MNHNS and SASEGT. The CDR3 totals 15 residues. The CDR3 loop is CASSKWKAGANVLTF. CDR3 DNA sequence: TGTGCCAGCAGTAAATGGAAGGCTGGGGCCAACGTCCTGACTTTC.

V usage is TRBV20-1 and J usage is TRBJ1-1, with 10 bases fitting TRBD1. Per germline, CDR1 DFQATT and CDR2 SNEGSKA (reference sequence). With 5 bases clipped from V and 6 bases from J, the junction kept 9 bases outside the gene matches. This CDR3 contains 14 residues. CDR3 bases: TGCAGTGCTTCCCGACAGGGGGCCCCCTCTGAAGCTTTCTTT. Protein: CSASRQGAPSEAFF.